This entry describes one T cell receptor beta chain. The specificity of this receptor is unknown. The record has no base qualities; no much larger clone is one base away. V is cut by 4 bases and J by 2 bases, and the space between the germline ends is 13 bases. The CDR3 goes from the cysteine to the phenylalanine over 15 residues. Only CDR3 DNA remains: 45 bases, in frame from the first base. From the germline V gene, CDR1 is SNHLY and CDR2 is FYNNEI. Libraries were built with the immunoSEQ multiplex PCR assay. For the multiplex PCR, a mixture combining 60 forward primers for TCR Vbeta segments and 13 reverse primers for TCR Jbeta segments was used. The CDR3 region of rearranged TCR beta genes was amplified from genomic DNA by a multiplex PCR assay. The amplified TCR beta libraries were sequenced on the Illumina HiSeq System as 87-base-pair reads. The published analysis was carried out like this. A later analysis counted 65 million to 90 million unique TCR beta chains across the 650 to 800 repertoires, and roughly 9.9 million of these chains were shared by at least two donors. To remove PCR and sequencing errors, raw reads were error-corrected and collapsed into unique sequences using a nearest-neighbor algorithm that merged closely related sequences. CDR3 sequences were aligned to IMGT reference sequences to assign V, D and J gene segments. For a sequence to be retained, a match of at least six nucleotides to both a V gene segment and a J gene segment was required. Rearrangements were classified as productive when the CDR3 lacked stop codons and remained in frame with V and J, and all other rearrangements were classified as non-productive. Following IMGT convention, CDR3 was defined as the stretch from the second conserved V-encoded cysteine to the conserved J-encoded phenylalanine. The earlier analysis of about 610 of the donors excluded any sequence lacking an unambiguous match to a single V gene segment. In an earlier analysis of 587 of the donors, V segments were called functional above 56.7% productive rearrangements and were called segregating when the between-donor standard deviation exceeded 5%. To diagnose cytomegalovirus status from the catalog of TCR beta chain sequences, a statistical classification framework was built. V and J gene assignment, in a later analysis, came from comparing TCR nucleotide sequences with IMGT/GENE-DB human TR gene sequences. In a later analysis, CDR3 sequences and most-parsimonious VDJ recombination scenarios were assigned using the TCRdist pipeline. In a later analysis, each TCR beta chain was defined by its CDR3 amino acid sequence together with its V-gene family, and reads lacking a unique V-gene family were excluded. In a later analysis, approximately 590 highly shared, low-generation-probability nucleotide sequences were removed to address suspected cross-contamination and a sequencing artifact. A later analysis calculated a clonal expansion index for each public chain from normalized within-repertoire ranks of inferred template counts. In a later analysis, generation probabilities were computed with a VDJ recombination model fitted to out-of-frame rearrangements, and the resulting probabilities were checked against IGoR. In a later analysis, hypergeometric tests were used to score TCR-TCR, TCR-HLA and TCR-CMV co-occurrence, with a repertoire-size bias correction applied to TCR pairs. False discovery rates were estimated in a later analysis by permuting HLA or CMV assignments 20 times. In a later analysis, co-occurring TCRs were grouped using DBSCAN, with TCRdist sequence similarity added in when clustering inside HLA-allele-positive subsets. For co-occurrence clustering, repertoires with fewer than 30,000 or more than 120,000 public chains were excluded, along with about five repertoires with anomalous nucleotide sharing. The table was pulled from immuneACCESS by TCRdb, which kept in-frame rearrangements only. Such tables lose some clones; where checked, under half of the loss comes from unresolved V genes, and the rest has no known cause. V, J and clone size are taken as reported in that table, and D and trimming were inferred from the DNA itself. This sample gives roughly 100,000 clones in total; around 80% of them show up just once. About 5% of the sample comes from the top ten.

In total, roughly 670 healthy bone marrow donors made up the cohort. All cohort members were sampled while nominally healthy, although unrecorded immune exposures were likely present. The donor tested CMV seropositive and was one of the 289 seropositive cohort members. Each donor provided a peripheral blood sample, and peripheral blood mononuclear cells were used for TCR beta sequencing. Genomic DNA was extracted from the blood cell samples with the Qiagen DNeasy Blood Extraction Kit. The data were taken from a study of cytomegalovirus exposure and HLA in healthy donors (dated by TCRdb to 2016 to 2017). Study-level background: An earlier analysis of some 550 of the donors reported 276 Gb of sequence data and 100 million to 140 million unique TCR beta sequences from some 180 million T cells. Approximately 310 gigabases of sequencing data and approximately 85 million unique TCR sequences were included in an early release covering roughly 600 HLA-typed donors. Of the roughly 400 genotyped donors, about 84% fell in the genetic ancestry cluster associated with self-reported Caucasian donors. The study aimed to test whether cataloging public T cell receptors could reveal signatures of past pathogen exposure. The T cell repertoires of 550 to 850 subjects were profiled by immunosequencing and related to cytomegalovirus serostatus. A separate validation cohort of about 110 different subjects was used in addition to the roughly 700-subject first cohort. To predict cytomegalovirus infection status, the study brought together high-throughput TCR immunosequencing, statistical association of individual TCRs with disease status, and machine learning. To study patterns of TCR occurrence, a later analysis re-analyzed previously published TCR beta repertoires from 500 to 850 donors and added high-resolution HLA genotyping. In the later analysis, no new phenotypic data were used to find candidate immune exposures; instead, reliance was placed on TCR beta sequences and their occurrence across donors. To decide whether each TCR beta V gene segment behaved as functional or pseudogenic, an earlier analysis of 587 of the donors relied on high-throughput TCR beta sequencing. Donor age, sex, ethnicity and CMV serostatus were collected together with the repertoire data. Genome-wide SNP genotypes for about 55% of the roughly 670 donors were used in a later genetic analysis, which treated that subset as a discovery cohort. Every repertoire in the discovery cohort had been generated on one and the same sequencing platform. HLA typing included class I and class II loci at four-digit resolution. The number of typed donors differed by locus: roughly 629-640 for A, B, C, DRB1 and DQB1; 500 to 550 for DQA1; fewer than 610 for DPA1; and some 450 for DPB1. Four or five DR-DQ haplotypes were handled as single units for association and clustering because linkage in the cohort was strong. On average, roughly 250,000 unique TCR beta nucleotide sequences were sequenced per donor among several hundred genotyped donors of the cohort, with roughly a sixth of those sequences being non-productive. The paper's findings and limits, for the study overall: The study listed approximately 160 TCR beta chains as associated with cytomegalovirus. Several of the top co-occurrence clusters appeared to be linked to parvovirus B19, influenza, CMV and Epstein-Barr virus, according to a later analysis. Strong co-occurrence of HLA alleles, especially DR and DQ, made assigning TCR associations to individual alleles difficult. In a later analysis, HLA-associated TCR beta chains were found to be more clonally expanded and to have lower generation probabilities than equally common non-associated chains. According to a later analysis, TCR association rates differed among HLA loci, with DRB1 alleles showing the most associated TCRs and HLA-C alleles showing the fewest. A later genetic analysis associated a missense DCLRE1C variant with V-gene and J-gene trimming of TCR beta chains, and an independent cohort replicated the association. Specific HLA alleles were associated with 18,000 or so TCR beta sequences at a false discovery rate of 0.05 in a later analysis. According to a later analysis, most CMV-associated TCR beta chains appeared to be HLA-restricted, and the HLA associations seemed to be driven largely by CMV exposure. Because HLA typing was unavailable for some donors at each locus, only the typed subset was used in association tests. An earlier analysis of approximately 540 of the donors showed that most TCR beta V segments appeared in productive rearrangements either about 87% or about 30% of the time, which broadly matched IMGT annotations. For the cohort, immune exposure information was limited to CMV serostatus. The presence/absence analyses assumed that sequencing depth was roughly uniform across donors, and that assumption may not be true. In vitro tests confirmed that a few of the cytomegalovirus-associated TCR beta chains recognize cytomegalovirus antigens. Linkage disequilibrium might explain the correlated functional status among segregating V segments, but an unknown experimental factor could not be excluded. A further reported finding was that TCR beta sequences accurately predicted the HLA-A and HLA-B alleles for most subjects in the first cohort. The authors suggested that the approach could potentially be extended to other disease states and immunological phenotypes. Some IMGT-functional V segments, including TRBV6-2 and TRBV6-3, could not be distinguished by the 87-base-pair reads and were therefore excluded. Compared with the approximately 700-donor mean, donors in an Asian-associated ancestry cluster had fewer N-insertions in productive TCRs, according to a later genetic analysis. Only TCR beta chains were sequenced in this cohort, and the absence of alpha or paired-chain data limited detectable features. Because counts were too low, roughly 18 rarely observed V segments, including chromosome 9 orphons, were left out of the earlier analysis of about 620 of the donors. Most TCR sequences were seen in very few donors, while some public TCRs were found in many individuals. Cytomegalovirus status was reported to be diagnosed by the classifier with high specificity and sensitivity in both the original and validation cohorts. A cluster of highly shared sequence variants was judged likely to represent a technical artifact of the sequencing pipeline.

The TCR comes from a woman aged 18-30 years in good health and CMV-seropositive. The V gene is TRBV2 and the J gene is TRBJ2-3; a weak D assignment points to TRBD1 (5 bases agree). The material sequenced was PBMCs. Here the CDR3 is given as CASSGRQRNTDTQYF. The DNA sequence follows: TGTGCCAGCAGTGGTAGACAGAGGAACACAGATACGCAGTATTTT.